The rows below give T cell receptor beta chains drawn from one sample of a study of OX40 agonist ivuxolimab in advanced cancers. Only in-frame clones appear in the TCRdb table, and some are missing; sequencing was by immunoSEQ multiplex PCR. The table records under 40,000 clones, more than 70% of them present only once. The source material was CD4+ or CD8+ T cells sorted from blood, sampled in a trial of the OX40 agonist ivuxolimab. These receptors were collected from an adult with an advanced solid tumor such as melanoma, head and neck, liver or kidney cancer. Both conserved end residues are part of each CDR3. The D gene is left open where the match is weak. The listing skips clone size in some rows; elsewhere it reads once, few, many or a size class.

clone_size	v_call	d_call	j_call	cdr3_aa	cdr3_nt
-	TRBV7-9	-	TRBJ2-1	CASSLTGPNEQFF	TGTGCCAGCAGCCTCACAGGGCCCAATGAGCAGTTCTTC
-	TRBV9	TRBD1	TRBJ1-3	CASSDRDRGPSGNTIYF	TGTGCCAGCAGCGACCGGGACAGGGGCCCGTCGGGAAACACCATATATTTT
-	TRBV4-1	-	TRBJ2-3	CASSPTEGAWDTQYF	TGCGCCAGCAGCCCAACGGAGGGGGCATGGGATACGCAGTATTTT
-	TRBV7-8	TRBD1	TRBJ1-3	CASTSRTGTSGNTIYF	TGTGCCAGCACCTCCAGGACAGGGACCTCTGGAAACACCATATATTTT
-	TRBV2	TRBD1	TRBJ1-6	CASRYRGASPLHF	TGTGCCAGCAGGTACAGGGGAGCCTCACCCCTCCACTTT
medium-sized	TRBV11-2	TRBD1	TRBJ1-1	CASSSVQGADTEAFF	TGTGCCAGCAGCTCTGTACAGGGGGCGGACACTGAAGCTTTCTTT
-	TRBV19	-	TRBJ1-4	CASSRDGREKLFF	TGTGCCAGTAGTAGGGACGGGAGAGAAAAACTGTTTTTT
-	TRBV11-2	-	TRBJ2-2	CASSSSDTGELFF	TGTGCCAGCAGCTCCAGTGACACCGGGGAGCTGTTTTTT
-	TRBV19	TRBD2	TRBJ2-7	CASSKPPGLAVGEQYF	TGTGCCAGTAGTAAGCCACCGGGACTAGCGGTGGGGGAGCAGTACTTC
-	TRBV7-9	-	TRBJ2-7	CASSQNLYEQYF	TGTGCCAGCAGCCAGAACCTCTACGAGCAGTACTTC
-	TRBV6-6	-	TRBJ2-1	CASSLLGVF	TGTGCCAGCAGTTTGTTAGGGGTCTTC
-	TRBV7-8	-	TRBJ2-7	CASSPLSTAYEQYF	TGTGCCAGCAGCCCCCTATCGACAGCCTACGAGCAGTACTTC
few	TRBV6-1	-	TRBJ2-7	CASSEMRGVGYEQYF	TGTGCCAGCAGTGAAATGCGCGGAGTAGGCTACGAGCAGTACTTC
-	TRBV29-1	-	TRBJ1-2	CSVEDSPMTNYGYTF	TGCAGCGTTGAAGATTCCCCAATGACTAACTATGGCTACACCTTC
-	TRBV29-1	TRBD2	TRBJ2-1	CSVPGLAGDDEQFF	TGCAGCGTGCCGGGACTAGCGGGGGATGATGAGCAGTTCTTC
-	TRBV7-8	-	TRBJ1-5	CASSLDRVREAANQPQHF	TGTGCCAGCAGCTTAGACCGGGTCAGGGAGGCAGCCAATCAGCCCCAGCATTTT
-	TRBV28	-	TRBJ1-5	CASDLTRVLNQPQHF	TGTGCCAGCGATCTGACCCGGGTCCTCAATCAGCCCCAGCATTTT
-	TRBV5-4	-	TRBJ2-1	CASSQDPSSEQFF	TGTGCCAGCAGCCAAGACCCCTCCAGTGAGCAGTTCTTC
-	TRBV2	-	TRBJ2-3	CASSQREFTDTQYF	TGTGCCAGCAGTCAACGGGAGTTCACAGATACGCAGTATTTT
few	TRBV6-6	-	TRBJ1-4	CASSYLNEKLFF	TGTGCCAGCAGTTACCTAAATGAAAAACTGTTTTTT
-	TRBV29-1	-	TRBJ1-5	CSVADGLLGNQPQHF	TGCAGCGTTGCGGACGGACTGTTGGGCAATCAGCCCCAGCATTTT
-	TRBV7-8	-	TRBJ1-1	CASSPREEPEAFF	TGTGCCAGCAGCCCGAGGGAGGAACCTGAAGCTTTCTTT
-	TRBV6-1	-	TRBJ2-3	CASSEVYKGNTDTQYF	TGTGCCAGCAGTGAAGTGTACAAGGGGAACACAGATACGCAGTATTTT
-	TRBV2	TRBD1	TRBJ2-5	CASSQTGGEFGTQYF	TGTGCCAGCAGTCAGACAGGGGGCGAGTTTGGGACCCAGTACTTC
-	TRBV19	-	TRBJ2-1	CASSRITAALYNEQFF	TGTGCCAGTAGTAGGATAACAGCGGCCCTCTACAATGAGCAGTTCTTC
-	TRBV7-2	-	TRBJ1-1	CASSSAPRVTEAFF	TGTGCCAGCAGCTCAGCCCCCAGGGTAACTGAAGCTTTCTTT
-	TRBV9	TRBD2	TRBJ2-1	CASSAPGTSGNNEQFF	TGTGCCAGCAGCGCGCCCGGGACTAGCGGCAACAATGAGCAGTTCTTC
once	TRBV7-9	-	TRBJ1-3	CASSLGEASGNTIYF	TGTGCCAGCAGCTTAGGGGAGGCCTCTGGAAACACCATATATTTT
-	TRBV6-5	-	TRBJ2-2	CASSYDPGGGLFF	TGTGCCAGCAGTTACGATCCAGGGGGGGGGCTGTTTTTT
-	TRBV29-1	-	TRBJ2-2	CSVTKENTGELFF	TGCAGCGTTACTAAGGAGAACACCGGGGAGCTGTTTTTT
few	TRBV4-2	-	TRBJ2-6	CASSQARGGSSGANVLTF	TGTGCCAGCAGCCAAGCGAGGGGGGGGAGCTCTGGGGCCAACGTCCTGACTTTC